This TCR beta chain is from a study of blood T cell repertoires in COVID-19. Study in general: The United States, Italy and Spain were the sources of the acute and convalescent COVID-19 samples. T cells, B-cell-depleted T cells, or PBMCs provided the cDNA or gDNA that served as material.

Germline CDR1 reads SEHNR; CDR2 reads FQNEAQ (reference sequence). V shed 5 bases and J 6 bases; nucleotides not matched to a gene: 15. CDR3 length: 17 residues. In the source study's methods: Using reference gene primer amplification, nucleated cell counts were estimated. Method: immunoSEQ multiplex PCR; TCRdb's copy keeps in-frame clones and lacks some. V and J calls plus clone size are reproduced from that table; the DNA served to infer D and trimming. The table records about 110,000 clones, 80% of them present only once. Specimen: peripheral blood. The receptor was derived from a human donor in a cohort sampled during active or convalescent COVID-19. This chain connects TRBV7-9 to TRBJ2-2; 7 nucleotides agree with TRBD2. The CDR3 sequence: CASSPGDRPRGAGELFF. CDR3 bases: TGTGCCAGCAGCCCGGGGGATAGGCCCCGGGGGGCCGGGGAGCTGTTTTTT.